The clone carrying this T cell receptor (beta chain) was seen once. Its antigen remains unknown. The data derive from a study of cytomegalovirus exposure and HLA in healthy donors. Findings of the study overall: CMV antigen specificity of a few CMV-associated chains was confirmed in vitro. Cytomegalovirus-associated TCR beta chains were listed, numbering around 150.

The study ran its PCR with 60 Vbeta and 13 Jbeta primers. Only in-frame clones appear in the TCRdb table, and some are missing; sequencing was by immunoSEQ multiplex PCR. The sample contains roughly 40,000 clones, about 85% of which appear only once. This CDR3 has 15 amino acids. CDR1 is SGDLS, CDR2 YYNGEE, per germline. V is TRBV9 and J is TRBJ2-5, with 7 bases fitting TRBD2. The J call may be mistaken, given a closer DNA end match to TRBJ2-7. Input material: PBMCs. The origin of this receptor is a man aged 50 or older in good health and CMV-seronegative. DNA for the CDR3: TGTGCCAGCAGCGTAGACCTAGCGGTCCACTACGAGCAGTACTTC. Encoded protein: CASSVDLAVHYEQYF.